This is a list of T cell receptor beta chains from one sample in a study of cytomegalovirus exposure and HLA in healthy donors. TCRdb's copy holds only in-frame clones and misses some; the assay was immunoSEQ multiplex PCR. The sample lists over 150,000 clones; around four fifths were seen once. The specimen was PBMCs. These receptors originate from a boy between 2 and 10 years old in good health and CMV-seronegative. Both conserved end residues are part of each CDR3. Each record gives: D gene, V gene, clone size, J gene, CDR3 DNA, CDR3 protein. D genes are given only for firm matches. Clone size appears in some rows only: once, few, many, or a class for an expanded clone.

D gene: .
V gene: TRBV19
clone size: .
J gene: TRBJ2-7
CDR3 DNA: TGTGCCAGTAGTATAGGCCCAGGATCCTACGAGCAGTACTTC
CDR3 protein: CASSIGPGSYEQYF

D gene: .
V gene: TRBV5-4
clone size: .
J gene: TRBJ2-1
CDR3 DNA: TGTGCCAGCAGCGAAGGACAGCCCAATGAGCAGTTCTTC
CDR3 protein: CASSEGQPNEQFF

D gene: .
V gene: TRBV27
clone size: .
J gene: TRBJ1-2
CDR3 DNA: TGTGCCAGCAGTTTATCGTTGGGCGGGGCCTATGGCTACACCTTC
CDR3 protein: CASSLSLGGAYGYTF

D gene: TRBD2
V gene: TRBV27
clone size: .
J gene: TRBJ2-4
CDR3 DNA: TGTGCCAGCAGTTTAAATAGCGGGGGGGCCCGTCGGGGCAAAAACATTCAGTACTTC
CDR3 protein: CASSLNSGGARRGKNIQYF

D gene: TRBD2
V gene: TRBV11-2
clone size: .
J gene: TRBJ2-4
CDR3 DNA: TGTGCCAGCAGCTTAGGACTAGCGGATCTAGCCAAAAACATTCAGTACTTC
CDR3 protein: CASSLGLADLAKNIQYF

D gene: TRBD1
V gene: TRBV4-2
clone size: .
J gene: TRBJ2-7
CDR3 DNA: TGTGCCAGCAGCCAGAGGAGTTTTAGACAGGGTTTGGGCGAGCAGTACTTC
CDR3 protein: CASSQRSFRQGLGEQYF

D gene: TRBD1
V gene: TRBV4-1
clone size: once
J gene: TRBJ2-1
CDR3 DNA: TGCGCCAGCAGCGTCCGACAGGGTGACTTTGAGCAGTTCTTC
CDR3 protein: CASSVRQGDFEQFF

D gene: TRBD1
V gene: TRBV5-8
clone size: .
J gene: TRBJ1-2
CDR3 DNA: TGTGCCAGCAGCCTGATTGGACAGGGGGCAGGGTATGGCTACACCTTC
CDR3 protein: CASSLIGQGAGYGYTF

D gene: TRBD2
V gene: TRBV2
clone size: few
J gene: TRBJ2-1
CDR3 DNA: TGTGCCAGCAGCGCCCTAACTAGCGGGGGCGGGAATGAGCAGTTCTTC
CDR3 protein: CASSALTSGGGNEQFF

D gene: TRBD2
V gene: TRBV5-1
clone size: .
J gene: TRBJ2-1
CDR3 DNA: TGCGCCAGCAGCTCGGGGGGGCTAGAGTTCTTC
CDR3 protein: CASSSGGLEFF

D gene: TRBD1
V gene: TRBV5-4
clone size: .
J gene: TRBJ2-7
CDR3 DNA: TGTGCCAGCAGCCATACAGGGGGGCTAAACGAGCAGTACTTC
CDR3 protein: CASSHTGGLNEQYF

D gene: TRBD1
V gene: TRBV11-2
clone size: .
J gene: TRBJ1-3
CDR3 DNA: TGTGCCAGCAGCTTATACGGGACAGGTAGCTCTGGAAACACCATATATTTT
CDR3 protein: CASSLYGTGSSGNTIYF

D gene: .
V gene: TRBV28
clone size: .
J gene: TRBJ1-2
CDR3 DNA: TGTGCCAGCAGTAACCCAACGGGGGTCGGGTATGGCTACACCTTC
CDR3 protein: CASSNPTGVGYGYTF

D gene: TRBD1
V gene: TRBV7-9
clone size: .
J gene: TRBJ2-7
CDR3 DNA: TGTGCCAGCAGCCGAGGACAGGGACAGACCTACGAGCAGTACTTC
CDR3 protein: CASSRGQGQTYEQYF

D gene: TRBD2
V gene: TRBV11-1
clone size: .
J gene: TRBJ2-7
CDR3 DNA: TGTGCCAGCAGCTTAGTGGGGGAGGGCCCTTACGAGCAGTACTTC
CDR3 protein: CASSLVGEGPYEQYF

D gene: TRBD1
V gene: TRBV5-4
clone size: few
J gene: TRBJ1-1
CDR3 DNA: TGTGCCAGCAGCCGGGACAGGGACACTGAAGCTTTCTTT
CDR3 protein: CASSRDRDTEAFF

D gene: .
V gene: TRBV10-3
clone size: .
J gene: TRBJ2-4
CDR3 DNA: TGTGCCATCAGTGAAAAATTAGACAAAAACATTCAGTACTTC
CDR3 protein: CAISEKLDKNIQYF

D gene: .
V gene: TRBV19
clone size: .
J gene: TRBJ1-2
CDR3 DNA: TGTGCCAGTAGTATAAAAGCCCTTAGGGGACTCTATGGCTACACCTTC
CDR3 protein: CASSIKALRGLYGYTF

D gene: TRBD1
V gene: TRBV7-2
clone size: .
J gene: TRBJ1-1
CDR3 DNA: TGTGCCAGCAGCTTCGGAGCAGGGGGACCGAACACTGAAGCTTTCTTT
CDR3 protein: CASSFGAGGPNTEAFF

D gene: TRBD1
V gene: TRBV28
clone size: .
J gene: TRBJ2-7
CDR3 DNA: TGTGCCAGCAGTCCGGGACAGGTCCCCTACGAGCAGTACTTC
CDR3 protein: CASSPGQVPYEQYF

D gene: TRBD2
V gene: TRBV7-8
clone size: .
J gene: TRBJ2-1
CDR3 DNA: TGTGCCAGCAGCCTAGCGGGGGGTTTATATGAGCAGTTCTTC
CDR3 protein: CASSLAGGLYEQFF

D gene: .
V gene: TRBV27
clone size: .
J gene: TRBJ1-1
CDR3 DNA: TGTGCCAGCGGACCCCCTGGGGGGAGGAACACTGAAGCTTTCTTT
CDR3 protein: CASGPPGGRNTEAFF

D gene: TRBD1
V gene: TRBV6-1
clone size: .
J gene: TRBJ1-1
CDR3 DNA: TGTGCCAGCAGTGCCGATCGACAGGGGGGTAACACTGAAGCTTTCTTT
CDR3 protein: CASSADRQGGNTEAFF

D gene: TRBD1
V gene: TRBV14
clone size: .
J gene: TRBJ2-3
CDR3 DNA: TGTGCCAGCAGCCAAAGGGGGCCGGTGGGAGATACGCAGTATTTT
CDR3 protein: CASSQRGPVGDTQYF

D gene: TRBD1
V gene: TRBV7-7
clone size: .
J gene: TRBJ1-4
CDR3 DNA: TGTGCTAGCATCGGGACAGCCTCGGGACTCCCTAATGAAAAACTGTTTTTT
CDR3 protein: CASIGTASGLPNEKLFF

D gene: .
V gene: TRBV27
clone size: .
J gene: TRBJ1-1
CDR3 DNA: TGTGCCAGCAGTTTATCTGACACACGGAACACTGAAGCTTTCTTT
CDR3 protein: CASSLSDTRNTEAFF

D gene: .
V gene: TRBV2
clone size: .
J gene: TRBJ2-3
CDR3 DNA: TGTGCCAGCAGTGAAGCTTCGGGTAGCACAGATACGCAGTATTTT
CDR3 protein: CASSEASGSTDTQYF

D gene: TRBD1
V gene: TRBV7-2
clone size: .
J gene: TRBJ1-2
CDR3 DNA: TGTGCCAGCAGCTTAACCTTACAGGGGGCGCATAATGGCTACACCTTC
CDR3 protein: CASSLTLQGAHNGYTF

D gene: .
V gene: TRBV6-5
clone size: once
J gene: TRBJ2-1
CDR3 DNA: TGTGCCAGCAGTTCTATCAATGAGCAGTTCTTC
CDR3 protein: CASSSINEQFF

D gene: .
V gene: TRBV4-3
clone size: .
J gene: TRBJ1-2
CDR3 DNA: TGCGCCAGCAGCCAAGAAGAACAATCTAACTATGGCTACACCTTC
CDR3 protein: CASSQEEQSNYGYTF

D gene: TRBD2
V gene: TRBV19
clone size: .
J gene: TRBJ2-3
CDR3 DNA: TGTGCCAGTAGCGTGACTAGCGGGGGATCAGATACGCAGTATTTT
CDR3 protein: CASSVTSGGSDTQYF

D gene: .
V gene: TRBV2
clone size: few
J gene: TRBJ2-2
CDR3 DNA: TGTGCAGCCCGGCGGGGAGAAACCGGGGAGCTGTTTTTT
CDR3 protein: CAARRGETGELFF